This T cell receptor beta chain emerged from a study of human T cells and chemical hapten exposure (dated by TCRdb to the early 2020s). In terms of the full investigation: For sensitization, 2% DPC in acetone was applied to a roughly 2 cm by roughly 2 cm area of upper inner arm skin. Weekly therapeutic DPC doses were additionally applied to the scalp of patients throughout the roughly 25-week study period. Blood for TCR sequencing was provided by twenty-nine alopecia patients at one to four time points (pre-sensitization, 2, 6 and 24 weeks). Blood was sampled from patients pre-sensitization (week 0) and at 2, 6 and about 24 weeks after DPC sensitization. Patch tests used Finn chambers with 0.01% DPC on the upper back, scored after 6 days by International Contact Dermatitis Research Group standards. Peripheral blood TCR repertoire changes were tracked in vivo in alopecia patients during primary and secondary sensitization to the hapten diphenylcyclopropenone (DPC). Libraries were pooled for sequencing, and variation in per-sample TCR yields was attributed mainly to small differences in library volumes within the pool. Alopecia areata with under or over 50% scalp involvement, alopecia totalis and alopecia universalis were represented in the patient cohort, which was mostly female.

Explained via the paper, the time point label denotes: pre-sensitization, week 0. Reading the label with the study, this specimen's treatment or condition is: therapeutic diphenylcyclopropenone sensitization with weekly scalp DPC. At each patch-test visit, blood was drawn before the patch test was applied. Patients were considered eligible if aged 18 to 70, diagnosed with alopecia and deemed suitable for DPC therapy, and patients were excluded if pregnant. Total RNA was extracted from unfractionated whole blood that had been collected in Tempus Blood RNA tubes. Library prep was done by RACE. Sequenced using a NextSeq 500. During library preparation, unique molecular identifiers were attached to individual cDNA molecules so that TCRs could be counted quantitatively and reproducibly. For every blood RNA sample, sequencing covered both the TCR alpha and TCR beta chains. In the authors' own workflow: The median number of TCRs per sample was approximately 96,000, ranging from roughly 23,224 to 690,600. V, J and CDR3 annotation of the TCR reads was carried out using the Decombinator software suite. To make PS versus PT1 abundance plots, every sample was subsampled to the same number of TCRs (28,000). Expanded TCRs were defined as absent before sensitization and observed at least eight times at the 2-week time point. TCRdb reran the public reads through fastp at Q25 and MiXCR, keeping productive beta chains. CDR3 protein duplicates are merged, each entry listing the most common genes and DNA. For this entry, the V and J calls and clone size follow TCRdb and not the study's own pipeline. This sample is represented by 180,000 or so distinct CDR3 sequences; roughly 30% of them were singletons. Clones ranked in the top ten supply just under 3% of the sample.

At the junction V is shortened by 2 bases and J by 6 bases, with 17 bases in between. Spanning cysteine to phenylalanine, the CDR3 consists of 16 amino acids. The sequence is cut down to CDR3 DNA, 48 bases in frame from base 1. CDR1 ENHRY and CDR2 SYGVKD are derived from the germline V gene. What the work shows at the level of the full study, not this receptor alone: The number of TCRs above 1 in 1000 frequency did not change with DPC sensitization; there was no evidence of global repertoire structure alterations. Significantly more large CDR3 similarity clusters were formed by expanded TCRs than by pre-sensitization or healthy control sets, consistent with antigen-driven responses. A positive correlation was found between the number of PT1 expanded TCRs and patch test score, with significance reached at thresholds 8, 16 and 32 but not 4. Because every patient had alopecia, a presumed autoimmune disease, the patients' immune response might differ from that of healthy individuals. After repeated subsampling, the strength of the expansion versus patch-test correlation and the threshold at which it became significant changed.

This clonotype appeared a few times. Its antigen is unknown. No clone much larger than this one lies a single base away; base qualities are absent. Recombination linked TRBV10-3 to TRBJ2-4; the D gene assignment is perhaps TRBD1 or TRBD2, with each matching 5 bases. The receptor was isolated from a woman aged 30 to 39 with alopecia areata. Some clones in this sample may be carry-over from other donors' samples. This material consisted of whole blood, taken in connection with sensitization to the hapten diphenylcyclopropenone (DPC). The bases read TGTGCCATCAGTGAGCAGGCTCCTAGCCAGGGAAACATTCAGTACTTC. This translates into CAISEQAPSQGNIQYF.